A single sample is the source of the 17 T cell receptor beta chains below, sequenced in a study of blood T cell repertoires in COVID-19. Only in-frame clones appear in the TCRdb table, and some are missing; sequencing was by immunoSEQ multiplex PCR. The sample contains 200,000 to 250,000 clones, about 85% of which appear only once. Input material: PBMCs or T cells enriched from blood (not recorded which). The receptors were gathered from a man under 40 who had recovered from COVID-19.

V usage is TRBV6-5 and J usage is TRBJ1-2; D unresolved. This CDR3 is built from 14 residues. CDR1 is MNHEY and CDR2 is SVGAGI in the germline V gene. V was trimmed by 6 bases and J by 4 bases, leaving 15 bases between them. Here the CDR3 reads CASSETGLGYGYTF. The CDR3 bases are TGTGCCAGCAGCGAGACGGGTCTGGGCTATGGCTACACCTTC.

V usage is TRBV7-9 and J usage is TRBJ2-1, with 9 bases lining up with TRBD1. This CDR3 is 15 amino acids long. The V segment lost 4 bases and the J segment 8 bases; nucleotides outside the gene matches: 9. Germline V gives CDR1 SEHNR, CDR2 FQNEAQ (reference sequence). CDR3 sequence reads: CASSSIWTGVDEQFF. The CDR3 DNA reads as TGTGCCAGCAGCTCAATCTGGACAGGGGTGGATGAGCAGTTCTTC.

V and J are TRBV7-2 and TRBJ2-3; 7 bases fit TRBD1. CDR3 length: 15 amino acids. Germline V gene sequence: CDR1 SGHTA, CDR2 FQGNSA. Trimming removed 1 base from V and 0 bases from J; junction bases left unmatched: 1. For the CDR3, the DNA is TGTGCCAGCAGCTTAGGGGGACAGAGCACAGATACGCAGTATTTT. Residues: CASSLGGQSTDTQYF.

The chain recombines TRBV5-1 with TRBJ1-4; the match to TRBD1 covers 9 bases. This CDR3 contains 14 residues. V was pared by 2 bases and J by 7 bases, with 3 bases of the junction left unmatched. CDR1 is SGHRS and CDR2 is YFSETQ in the germline V gene. CDR3 coding DNA: TGCGCCAGCAGCTTACAGGGGGCGCGTGAAAAACTGTTTTTT. It is translated as CASSLQGAREKLFF.

The chain uses TRBV7-2 and TRBJ1-5; D gene unclear. CDR3 size: 13 residues. CDR1 and CDR2 from the germline V gene are SGHTA and FQGNSA. V lost 7 bases to trimming and J lost 4 bases, with 11 bases between them. CDR3 region: CASTPGWNQPQHF. As DNA, the CDR3 is TGTGCCAGCACCCCGGGGTGGAATCAGCCCCAGCATTTT.

The V gene is TRBV5-1, the J gene TRBJ1-1; D gene ambiguous. CDR3 size: 13 residues. V shed 2 bases and J shed 5 bases, with 10 bases lying between them. The germline CDR1 and CDR2 sequences are SGHRS and YFSETQ. This chain's CDR3 is CASSFRTGTEAFF. DNA for the CDR3: TGCGCCAGCAGCTTTCGGACGGGAACTGAAGCTTTCTTT.

Here the CDR3 DNA reads TGTGCCAGCAGTTTAACACAGGGGGCTCAGCCCCAGCATTTT. Protein sequence: CASSLTQGAQPQHF. The V call is TRBV28, the J call TRBJ1-5; the match to TRBD1 covers 9 bases. The V and J ends lost 2 bases and 6 bases, in that order; junction bases with no gene match: 2. The V gene's germline CDR1 is MDHEN and CDR2 SYDVKM. This CDR3 has 14 residues.

The J gene is TRBJ1-1, the V gene TRBV28; a possible D gene is TRBD1 (5 bases). Germline V gene lookup returns CDR1 MDHEN and CDR2 SYDVKM. The CDR3 extends over 14 amino acids. V lost 5 bases to trimming and J lost 10 bases, with 20 bases between them. The CDR3 reads CASSSGTPNPPAFF. The CDR3 DNA reads TGTGCCAGCAGTAGCGGGACCCCGAATCCGCCAGCTTTCTTT.

This chain connects TRBV18 to TRBJ2-5; 9 bases line up with TRBD1. The CDR3 is 14 amino acids. The trim removed 6 bases at V and 3 bases at J, leaving 5 bases unmatched. CDR1 KGHSH and CDR2 LQKENI come from the germline V gene. CDR3 sequence (DNA): TGTGCCAGCTCTCCGGACAGGGGTAAAGAGACCCAGTACTTC. Translated: CASSPDRGKETQYF.

This sequence joins TRBV30 and TRBJ2-7, with 7 bases fitting TRBD2. Germline V gives CDR1 GTSNPN, CDR2 SVGIG (reference sequence). With 0 bases clipped from V and 0 bases from J, the junction kept 14 bases outside the gene matches. The CDR3 contains 18 residues. Written as DNA, the CDR3 is TGTGCCTGGAGTGTATATCCCCCTAGCGGACGATTCTCCTACGAGCAGTACTTC. Amino acids: CAWSVYPPSGRFSYEQYF.

The V call is TRBV7-2, the J call TRBJ1-1; no clear D. Deletions cut 1 base from V and 1 base from J, with 19 bases between. Germline V gene sequence: CDR1 SGHTA, CDR2 FQGNSA. This CDR3 contains 18 residues. The CDR3 coding sequence is TGTGCCAGCAGCTTAGTTCCGGGTAGTACGGGAAGGAACACTGAAGCTTTCTTT. Its protein is CASSLVPGSTGRNTEAFF. The variable domain in full, with the rest retrieved from reference TRBV7-2 and TRBJ1-1, is GAGVSQSPSNKVTEKGKDVELRCDPISGHTALYWYRQSLGQGLEFLIYFQGNSAPDKSGLPSDRFSAERTGGSVSTLTIQRTQQEDSAVYLCASSLVPGSTGRNTEAFFGQGTRLTVV.

Regarding this clone: The junction departs from the called germline gene at one end, perhaps through a read error. This chain connects TRBV18 to TRBJ2-7; D is undetermined. The germline gives CDR1 KGHSH, CDR2 LQKENI. The CDR3 spans 14 residues. The CDR3 here is CASSPPGLAYEQYF. The CDR3 coding sequence is TGTGCCAGCTCCCCACCGGGTCTAGCCTACGAGCAGTACTTC.

The chain carries TRBV12-5 and TRBJ2-3; 8 bases fit TRBD1. The trim removed 1 base at V and 2 bases at J, leaving 2 bases unmatched. Germline V gene lookup returns CDR1 LGHNT and CDR2 FRNRAP. The CDR3 sequence is 15 residues long. CDR3 region: CASGLGTGYTDTQYF. The CDR3 region has the DNA TGTGCTAGTGGTTTGGGGACAGGGTACACAGATACGCAGTATTTT.

This chain uses TRBV3-1 (or the pseudogene TRBV3-2) with TRBJ1-1; D uncertain. The CDR3 runs to 15 residues. Germline V lookup: CDR1 LGHDT, CDR2 YNNKEL (reference sequence). The V and J ends lost 1 base and 1 base respectively, with 10 bases between them. In DNA, the CDR3 is TGTGCCAGCAGCCAAGGTCTTTCGGGGAACACTGAAGCTTTCTTT. This codes for CASSQGLSGNTEAFF.

This rearrangement joins TRBV11-2 to TRBJ2-3; TRBD2 matches at 10 bases. J was trimmed by 2 bases and V by 5 bases; bases with no gene match: 7. Germline V gives CDR1 SGHAT, CDR2 FQNNGV. The CDR3 totals 16 residues. CDR3 protein: CASSPRGLADTDTQYF. The CDR3 nucleotides read TGTGCCAGCAGCCCACGAGGACTAGCGGACACAGATACGCAGTATTTT.

The V gene is TRBV11-2, the J gene TRBJ2-1; D is possibly TRBD2 (6 bases). The germline V gene has CDR1 SGHAT and CDR2 FQNNGV. The CDR3 is made up of 14 amino acids. The ends were cut back, 5 bases at V and 5 bases at J, with 13 bases in the middle. Here the CDR3 reads CASSRDLVNNEQFF. For the CDR3, the DNA is TGTGCCAGCAGCAGGGACTTAGTGAACAATGAGCAGTTCTTC.

V is TRBV11-3 and J is TRBJ2-1, with TRBD1 as a possible D gene (5 bases). CDR1 and CDR2 (germline): SGHNT, YENEEA. This CDR3 comprises 16 residues. The V and J ends lost 2 bases and 0 bases respectively, with 11 bases between them. CDR3 nucleotide sequence: TGTGCCAGCAGCTTACGAAGGGGAAACTCCTACAATGAGCAGTTCTTC. Amino acids: CASSLRRGNSYNEQFF. The entire variable domain, with the rest obtained from reference TRBV11-3 and TRBJ2-1, is as follows: EAGVVQSPRYKIIEKKQPVAFWCNPISGHNTLYWYLQNLGQGPELLIRYENEEAVDDSQLPKDRFSAERLKGVDSTLKIQPAELGDSAVYLCASSLRRGNSYNEQFFGPGTRLTVL.